Below, one T cell receptor beta chain is given with its context. What it recognizes is unknown. The data are from a study of vaccination effects on CD4 cells after COVID-19. On the study more broadly: The ViraFEST assay expanded antigen-specific CD4+ T cells with viral peptide pools before sequencing. Participants got two doses of BNT162b2 or mRNA-1273 vaccine.

Generated by immunoSEQ multiplex PCR, the TCRdb table keeps only in-frame clones and is missing some. This table has 20,000 to 25,000 clones, around 73% appearing once. Following a roughly 9-day culture, CD4+ T cells were purified. Both day 3 and day 7 saw half the medium replaced with IL-2 medium. This sequence was found in a human donor who received a COVID-19 vaccine. The specimen was CD4+ T cells from PBMCs cultured without peptide, collected before COVID-19 vaccination.

CDR3 sequence reads: CAISDRGPNTEAFF. The CDR3 coding sequence is TGTGCCATCAGTGATCGAGGACCGAACACTGAAGCTTTCTTT. This rearrangement joins TRBV10-3 to TRBJ1-1; D is undetermined. The V and J ends lost 3 bases and 1 base respectively, with 9 bases between them. The CDR3 consists of 14 residues. The germline gives CDR1 ENHRY, CDR2 SYGVKD.